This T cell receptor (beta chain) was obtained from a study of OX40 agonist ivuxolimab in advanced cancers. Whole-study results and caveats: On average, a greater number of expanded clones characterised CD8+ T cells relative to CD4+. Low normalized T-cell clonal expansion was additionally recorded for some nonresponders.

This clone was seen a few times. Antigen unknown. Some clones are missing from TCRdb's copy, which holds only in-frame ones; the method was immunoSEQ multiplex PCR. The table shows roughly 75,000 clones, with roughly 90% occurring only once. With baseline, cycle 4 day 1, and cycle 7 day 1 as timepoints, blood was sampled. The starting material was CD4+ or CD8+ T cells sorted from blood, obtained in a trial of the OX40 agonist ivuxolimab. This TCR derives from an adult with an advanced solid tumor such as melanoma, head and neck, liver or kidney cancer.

CDR3 in DNA: TGCAGCGTTTCCGGGACAGGGAGTAATTCACCCCTCCACTTT. This translates into CSVSGTGSNSPLHF. This chain uses TRBV29-1 with TRBJ1-6, with 9 bases lining up with TRBD1. The CDR3 loop spans 14 amino acids. V dropped 5 bases and J dropped 6; count of bases not matched to a gene: 5. Germline loops: CDR1 SQVTM, CDR2 ANQGSEA.